One and the same sample provided the 22 T cell receptor beta chains below, sequenced in a study of PD-1 blockade in classical Hodgkin lymphoma. TCRdb's copy holds only in-frame clones and misses some; the assay was immunoSEQ multiplex PCR. The data show fewer than 50,000 clones, around 83% seen once. Brentuximab vedotin exposure varied among the patients, all of whom had relapsed after autologous stem cell transplantation. Sequencing was performed on peripheral blood mononuclear cells (PBMCs), taken before the second cycle of nivolumab. The receptors were gathered from a human donor with classical Hodgkin lymphoma.

Written as DNA, the CDR3 is TGTGCCAGTAGTATGAAAAACGCGAACACTGAAGCTTTCTTT. This gives the protein CASSMKNANTEAFF. This chain connects TRBV19 to TRBJ1-1; D is unresolved. Per the germline V gene, CDR1 is LNHDA and CDR2 is SQIVND (reference sequence). The CDR3 sequence is 14 residues long. Trimming removed 3 bases from V and 1 base from J, with 9 bases in between.

This clone has just one count. The V call is TRBV5-1, the J call TRBJ1-1; D call uncertain. V lost 0 bases, J lost 2 bases, and 11 bases lay in between. Germline values: CDR1 SGHRS, CDR2 YFSETQ. This CDR3 has 15 amino acids. CDR3 bases: TGCGCCAGCAGCTTGGCCGGGCCATCTAACACTGAAGCTTTCTTT. It yields the protein CASSLAGPSNTEAFF.

This clone came up a few times. The genes are TRBV7-3 and TRBJ2-3, with D perhaps matching TRBD2 (5 bases). Germline CDR1 SGHTA, CDR2 FQGTGA. This CDR3 is built from 15 residues. V was clipped by 5 bases and J by 3 bases, with 15 bases between them. As DNA, the CDR3 is TGTGCCAGCAGCATAGCTACGACGGGGACAGATACGCAGTATTTT. As protein: CASSIATTGTDTQYF.

V is TRBV7-3 and J is TRBJ2-3; D remains ambiguous. Germline V lookup: CDR1 SGHTA, CDR2 FQGTGA. Deletions cut 4 bases from V and 4 bases from J, with 12 bases between. This CDR3 has 14 residues. The CDR3 protein is CASSSSAGPDTQYF. The CDR3 bases are TGTGCCAGCAGCTCCTCGGCAGGCCCAGATACGCAGTATTTT.

This chain uses TRBV5-5 with TRBJ2-2; the D is unclear. V lost 4 bases and J 5 bases, leaving 6 bases between the germline ends. Per the germline V gene, CDR1 is SGHKS and CDR2 is YYEKEE (reference sequence). The CDR3 is made up of 12 amino acids. The CDR3: CASSLPTGELFF. The CDR3 region has the DNA TGTGCCAGCAGCCTTCCAACCGGGGAGCTGTTTTTT.

In its sample, this clone was seen a few times. At the DNA level, this CDR3 is encoded by other sequences in the same sample as well. The chain joins TRBV6-1 to TRBJ1-2; D remains ambiguous. This CDR3 contains 15 residues. Germline lookup yields CDR1 MNHNS and CDR2 SASEGT. Trimming removed 5 bases from V and 2 bases from J, with 15 bases in between. CDR3 DNA sequence: TGTGCCAGCAGTTTAGACCGGGGTAAGAACTATGGCTACACCTTC. Translated: CASSLDRGKNYGYTF.

The gene calls are TRBV6-1 and TRBJ1-4, with 10 bases fitting TRBD1. With V trimmed by 6 bases and J by 6 bases, 1 base remained unmatched. This CDR3 is 13 amino acids long. CDR1 MNHNS and CDR2 SASEGT come from the germline V gene. CDR3 DNA sequence: TGTGCCAGCAGAGGACAGGGGGATGAAAAACTGTTTTTT. This codes for CASRGQGDEKLFF.

This sequence joins TRBV5-6 and TRBJ2-6; no reliable D call. The germline CDR1 and CDR2 sequences are SGHDT and YYEEEE. The CDR3 is made up of 15 amino acids. The germline V and J ends were trimmed by 5 bases and 0 bases, with 9 bases remaining between them. The CDR3 is CASREKSSGANVLTF. For the CDR3, the DNA is TGTGCCAGCAGGGAAAAGTCCTCTGGGGCCAACGTCCTGACTTTC.

V gene TRBV5-1 combines with J gene TRBJ1-4; a weak D match, TRBD1 (5 bases). The CDR3 is 15 residues long. Per the germline V gene, CDR1 is SGHRS and CDR2 is YFSETQ. Trimming took 2 bases from V and 0 from J, leaving 8 bases between them. DNA of the CDR3: TGCGCCAGCAGCTTCGGGGGGACAACTAATGAAAAACTGTTTTTT. Its protein is CASSFGGTTNEKLFF.

CDR3 nucleotides: TGTGCCAGCAGTCCGCCAGGGTTAAACTTCAATGAGCAGTTCTTC. It specifies CASSPPGLNFNEQFF. V usage is TRBV27 and J usage is TRBJ2-1, with D possibly TRBD1 on 5 matching bases. The ends were cut back, 5 bases at V and 6 bases at J, with 17 bases in the middle. The CDR3 contains 15 residues. Germline-derived CDR1 and CDR2 are MNHEY and SMNVEV (reference sequence).

The chain couples TRBV6-6 to TRBJ2-7, with D perhaps matching TRBD1 (6 bases). V was pared by 7 bases and J by 2 bases, with 12 bases between. This CDR3 spans 13 amino acids. The germline CDR1 and CDR2 sequences are MNHNY and SVGAGI (reference sequence). CDR3 nucleotide sequence: TGTGCCAGCACCCAAGGACAGCCCTACGAGCAGTACTTC. It is translated as CASTQGQPYEQYF.

V and J are TRBV6-5 and TRBJ2-5; 14 bases line up with TRBD2. The CDR3 covers 15 residues. CDR1 and CDR2 (germline): MNHEY, SVGAGI. The V segment lost 5 bases and the J segment 2 bases; nucleotides outside the gene matches: 1. DNA for the CDR3: TGTGCCAGCAGTCGGACTAGCGGGGGGCAAGAGACCCAGTACTTC. Translated: CASSRTSGGQETQYF.

The V gene is TRBV5-5, the J gene TRBJ1-2; perhaps TRBD1 as D (6 bases). The CDR3 is 14 amino acids. Trimming pared 4 bases from V and 4 bases from J, leaving 14 bases between. Germline CDR1 SGHKS, CDR2 YYEKEE (reference sequence). Here the CDR3 reads CASSPGDSAYGYTF. CDR3 DNA: TGTGCCAGCAGCCCAGGGGACTCGGCCTATGGCTACACCTTC.

A single count supports this clone. The chain links TRBV6-1 to TRBJ2-4, with 10 nucleotides matching TRBD1. The germline CDR1 and CDR2 sequences are MNHNS and SASEGT. The CDR3 has 14 residues. Trimming took 0 bases from V and 7 from J; bases not matched to a gene: 0. The CDR3 spells CASSEAGQGNIQYF. CDR3 coding DNA: TGTGCCAGCAGTGAAGCGGGACAGGGGAACATTCAGTACTTC.

V and J are TRBV5-6 and TRBJ2-7; 9 positions match TRBD1. The length of the CDR3 is 15 residues. J gave up 3 bases and V 3 bases, and 7 bases lay outside the gene matches. Germline V lookup: CDR1 SGHDT, CDR2 YYEEEE. The CDR3 sequence is CASSYGTGRIYEQYF. The CDR3 DNA reads as TGTGCCAGCAGCTACGGGACAGGGCGGATCTACGAGCAGTACTTC.

A few counts support this clone. The V and J genes are TRBV27 and TRBJ1-6; D ambiguous. With 5 bases removed from V and 8 bases from J, the gap between germline ends came to 13 bases. CDR3 length equals 14 residues. CDR1 MNHEY and CDR2 SMNVEV come from the germline V gene (reference sequence). CDR3 sequence reads: CASSQQLQHSPLHF. The CDR3, as DNA: TGTGCCAGCAGTCAACAGTTACAGCATTCACCCCTCCACTTT.

The chain joins TRBV16 to TRBJ2-1, with 7 bases aligning to TRBD2. Germline lookup yields CDR1 KGHSY and CDR2 FQNENV. The CDR3 is made up of 14 amino acids. V lost 2 bases, J lost 8 bases, and 6 bases stayed unmatched. In nucleotides, the CDR3 is TGTGCCAGCAGCCAAGCCCGGACTAGTGATGAGCAGTTCTTC. This gives the protein CASSQARTSDEQFF.

This clone was recorded a few times. The chain links TRBV6-4 to TRBJ1-1; 11 bases fit TRBD1. The CDR3 is 16 amino acids. Trimming removed 5 bases from V and 6 bases from J; junction bases left unmatched: 11. Germline CDR1 is MRHNA and CDR2 is SNTAGT. The DNA of the CDR3 is TGTGCCAGCAGTCCCGGGACAGGGGGTTTGACCCCTGAAGCTTTCTTT. It codes for CASSPGTGGLTPEAFF.

J is TRBJ2-7 and V is TRBV9, with TRBD1 matching over 10 bases. Germline values: CDR1 SGDLS, CDR2 YYNGEE. The V segment lost 0 bases and the J segment 3 bases; nucleotides outside the gene matches: 9. CDR3 length: 17 residues. The CDR3 region has the DNA TGTGCCAGCAGCGTAGAAGGTTATGGGACAGGGGTCTACGAGCAGTACTTC. It specifies CASSVEGYGTGVYEQYF.

The rearrangement links TRBV28 to TRBJ1-2, with 9 bases lining up with TRBD1. J gave up 4 bases and V 2 bases, and 5 bases lay outside the gene matches. From germline, CDR1 is MDHEN and CDR2 SYDVKM. CDR3 length equals 15 residues. The CDR3 sequence is CASSLAGTGSYGYTF. DNA of the CDR3: TGTGCCAGCAGTTTAGCCGGGACAGGGTCCTATGGCTACACCTTC.

The genes are TRBV6-4 and TRBJ2-3; D perhaps matches TRBD1 (5 bases). Looked up from germline, CDR1 is MRHNA and CDR2 is SNTAGT. The V end lost 8 bases, the J end lost 0 bases, and 12 bases lay between the germline ends. The CDR3 contains 14 residues. The CDR3 nucleotides are TGTGCCAGCCGACAGACACCTAGCACAGATACGCAGTATTTT. It specifies CASRQTPSTDTQYF.

The chain employs TRBV7-9 and TRBJ2-1; no reliable D call. Germline loops: CDR1 SEHNR, CDR2 FQNEAQ (reference sequence). CDR3 size: 13 residues. Trimming shortened V by 5 bases and J by 4 bases, and 9 bases separated the two germline ends. The CDR3 is CASSPWEYNEQFF. CDR3 bases: TGTGCCAGCAGCCCATGGGAATACAATGAGCAGTTCTTC.